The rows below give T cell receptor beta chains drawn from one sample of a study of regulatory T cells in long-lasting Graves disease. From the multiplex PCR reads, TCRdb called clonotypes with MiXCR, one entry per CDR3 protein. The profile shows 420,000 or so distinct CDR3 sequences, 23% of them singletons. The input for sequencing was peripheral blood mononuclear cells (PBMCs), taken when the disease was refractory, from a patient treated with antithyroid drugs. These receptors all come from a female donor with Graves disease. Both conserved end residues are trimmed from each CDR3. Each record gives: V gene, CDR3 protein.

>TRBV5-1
ASSLGTDMMAEAF
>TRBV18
ASSPGVHEQY
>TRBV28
ASTHLPRNQPQH
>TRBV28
ASSLPLTSGDQYNEQF
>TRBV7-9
ASIGDTDANYGYT
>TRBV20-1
SARTVEMAKNIQY
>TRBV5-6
ASSLVSQPRLDGNIQY
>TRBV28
ASSFGLAGRQETQY
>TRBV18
ASSPLVTGQETQH
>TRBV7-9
ASSPSPPTGSYGYT
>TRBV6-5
ASQLRELFTNKNTGELF
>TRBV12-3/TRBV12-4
ASSLRVGVSQH
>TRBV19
ASSIGLAGGPQNIQY
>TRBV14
ASSQEWVGGYGYT
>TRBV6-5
ASSYGVTGGLVTEAF
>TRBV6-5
ASSYSMHEQY
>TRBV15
ATSRAPRETQY
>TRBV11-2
ASSQDIGASSYNEQF
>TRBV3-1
ASSATGTIYYEQY
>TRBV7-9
ASSLQGGGSERSKF
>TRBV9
ASSGLPGQGVGANVLT